This T cell receptor (beta chain) was observed in a study of blood T cell repertoires in COVID-19 (dated by TCRdb to about 2020). For the wider study: Samples covering the acute and convalescent phases of COVID-19 were provided by collaborators in the United States, Italy and Spain. Samples were obtained from the ongoing ImmuneRACE study (first 160 participants) and from roughly 1,300 subjects provided by 6 global collaborators. Where available, HLA class I and class II types were obtained from metadata supplied by the sample provider rather than from assay-based typing. The repertoires were released in a freely available public database meant as a resource for research on the immune response to SARS-CoV-2. The sample metadata nearly always contained a de-identified subject ID, COVID-19 status, age in years and sex. The prospective study material was composed of cDNA or gDNA derived from T cells, B-cell-depleted T cells, or PBMCs. Subjects who had been exposed to COVID-19, were actively infected with it, or had recovered from it provided the deeply sampled blood TCRbeta repertoires that made up the dataset. What the work shows at the level of the full study, not this receptor alone: The quantity of clinical and demographic metadata differed by source and by participant and was supplied without curation.

One collaborating source in Seattle enrolled patients while the patients were actively infected and followed the patients over time throughout the course of disease. The collaborating institutions used their own protocols to collect whole blood in K2EDTA tubes. For TCRbeta analysis, collaborators shipped samples in one of three forms: frozen whole blood, isolated PBMCs, or DNA extracted from either of those sample types. The germline V gene (reference sequence) yields SGHKS for CDR1 and YYEKEE for CDR2. Trimming at the junction amounts to 3 bases on V and 1 base on J, and the germline ends lie 20 bases apart. From the cysteine through the phenylalanine, the CDR3 covers 18 amino acids. Of all the DNA, just the CDR3 is kept, 54 bases in frame from base 1. TCRbeta CDR3 regions were amplified from genomic DNA using the immunoSEQ Assay, a bias-controlled multiplex PCR. In the source study's methods: The number of nucleated cells in each sample was estimated by amplification of reference gene primers within the assay. To quantify the absolute abundance of each unique TCRbeta CDR3 rearrangement, sequence reads were collapsed and filtered. For each sample, productive Simpson clonality was calculated by taking the square root of Simpson's diversity index across productive rearrangements. The source is immuneACCESS, and TCRdb retained only in-frame sequences with V and J called. Part of the clones is not carried over; for the studies checked, unresolved V genes explain less than half of this, and the remainder is unexplained. The D gene and trimming were derived from the DNA, and the V and J assignments and clone size from that table. This sample comprises under 550,000 clones, over 85% of them detected only once. Less than 0.95% of the sample belongs to the ten largest clones.

Note on this clone: What this receptor recognizes is not known. The input lacks base qualities; no much larger clone sits a single base away.

The chain is encoded by TRBV5-5 joined to TRBJ1-5, with a tentative D gene TRBD1 over 5 matching bases. The receptor was derived from a man aged 18 to 35 with COVID-19, enrolled during active disease. The sample consisted of peripheral blood. The DNA reads TGTGCCAGCAGCTACCGACAACTTCAAGGGGTGAGCAATCAGCCCCAGCATTTT. It is translated as CASSYRQLQGVSNQPQHF.